The present T cell receptor beta chain was sequenced within a study of blood T cell repertoires in COVID-19. Assay: immunoSEQ multiplex PCR; the TCRdb copy retains only in-frame clones and omits some. Among over 100,000 clones listed, about four fifths were seen once. CDR1 and CDR2 (germline): MNHNY, SVGAGI (reference sequence). There are 15 residues in the CDR3. V lost 6 bases to trimming and J lost 4 bases, with 18 bases between them. Input material: peripheral blood. The gene calls are TRBV6-6 and TRBJ1-2, with a weak D call TRBD1 (6 bases). The clonotype was recovered from a woman of 80 years or more with active or convalescent COVID-19. CDR3 sequence (DNA): TGTGCCAGCAGACAGGGTTCTGGGGTTAGCTATGGCTACACCTTC. It yields the protein CASRQGSGVSYGYTF.